The 9 T cell receptor beta chains given below trace back to one sample, sequenced in a study of T cell responses to AZD1222 COVID-19 vaccine. TCRdb's table, derived via immunoSEQ multiplex PCR, lists solely in-frame clones and lacks some. The table includes over 110,000 clones, 85% to 90% detected once. The sequences come from peripheral blood, collected on day 0 of AZD1222 vaccination. The receptors originated from an adult in good health.

The gene calls are TRBV18 and TRBJ1-2; no firm D call. Germline V gives CDR1 KGHSH, CDR2 LQKENI. The CDR3 is 16 amino acids. V lost 6 bases and J 1 base, leaving 18 bases between the germline ends. CDR3 sequence reads: CASSPRSASVNYGYTF. DNA of the CDR3: TGTGCCAGCTCTCCCCGGAGCGCTTCCGTTAACTATGGCTACACCTTC.

The chain carries TRBV5-6 and TRBJ1-2; D is unresolved. Germline V lookup: CDR1 SGHDT, CDR2 YYEEEE. The CDR3 is 16 amino acids. V dropped 0 bases and J dropped 0 bases, with 12 bases sitting between them. For the CDR3, the DNA is TGTGCCAGCAGCTTGGTCAGTCACTTAACTAACTATGGCTACACCTTC. It translates to CASSLVSHLTNYGYTF.

The J gene is TRBJ2-7, the V gene TRBV29-1; 9 bases are shared with TRBD2. V shed 4 bases and J 1 base; nucleotides not matched to a gene: 8. CDR3 length equals 15 residues. The germline gives CDR1 SQVTM, CDR2 ANQGSEA. The CDR3 is CSVGSAGGTSYEQYF. DNA for the CDR3: TGCAGCGTTGGTTCCGCGGGAGGGACGTCCTACGAGCAGTACTTC.

The chain links TRBV9 to TRBJ1-6, with D possibly TRBD1 on 6 matching bases. Germline V gene lookup returns CDR1 SGDLS and CDR2 YYNGEE. The V and J ends lost 4 bases and 9 bases respectively, with 11 bases between them. The CDR3 covers 13 residues. The CDR3 region is CASSSGVGSPLHF. The DNA of the CDR3 is TGTGCCAGCAGCTCAGGGGTGGGTTCACCCCTCCACTTT.

The genes are TRBV19 and TRBJ1-5; D is possibly TRBD1 (5 bases). CDR1 LNHDA and CDR2 SQIVND come from the germline V gene (reference sequence). V was trimmed by 4 bases and J by 3 bases, leaving 10 bases between them. The CDR3 spans 14 residues. DNA for the CDR3: TGTGCCAGTAGTAACAGGCTCCCCAATCAGCCCCAGCATTTT. Protein: CASSNRLPNQPQHF.

The chain uses TRBV18 and TRBJ2-1; no definite D call. The V gene lost 1 base and the J gene lost 6 bases, with 4 bases spanning the gap. Germline V gene sequence: CDR1 KGHSH, CDR2 LQKENI. This CDR3 is 12 amino acids long. CDR3 amino acids: CASSPQSNEQFF. CDR3 DNA: TGTGCCAGCTCACCACAAAGCAATGAGCAGTTCTTC.

This clone turned up a few times. The chain joins TRBV9 to TRBJ1-1, with TRBD1 as a possible D gene (6 bases). Germline loops: CDR1 SGDLS, CDR2 YYNGEE. V lost 3 bases to trimming and J lost 3 bases, with 21 bases between them. CDR3 length: 17 residues. The CDR3 loop is CASSGSRPGTRDTEAFF. The CDR3 region has the DNA TGTGCCAGCAGCGGATCACGGCCAGGGACAAGGGACACTGAAGCTTTCTTT.

This chain links TRBV25-1 with TRBJ1-1, with D unresolved. Trimming stripped 7 bases from V and 2 bases from J, with 11 bases between. The germline V gene has CDR1 MGHDK and CDR2 SYGVNS. The CDR3 is made up of 13 amino acids. The CDR3 DNA reads as TGTGCCAGCACCGGGTCCCTCAACACTGAAGCTTTCTTT. It codes for CASTGSLNTEAFF.

The chain employs TRBV10-3 and TRBJ2-3; possible D gene TRBD2, 5 bases. V lost 3 bases, J lost 0 bases, and 10 bases lay in between. Germline V CDR1 and CDR2: ENHRY, SYGVKD. The CDR3 consists of 15 residues. CDR3 DNA sequence: TGTGCCATCAGTGACCCAAGGACTAGCACAGATACGCAGTATTTT. This codes for CAISDPRTSTDTQYF.